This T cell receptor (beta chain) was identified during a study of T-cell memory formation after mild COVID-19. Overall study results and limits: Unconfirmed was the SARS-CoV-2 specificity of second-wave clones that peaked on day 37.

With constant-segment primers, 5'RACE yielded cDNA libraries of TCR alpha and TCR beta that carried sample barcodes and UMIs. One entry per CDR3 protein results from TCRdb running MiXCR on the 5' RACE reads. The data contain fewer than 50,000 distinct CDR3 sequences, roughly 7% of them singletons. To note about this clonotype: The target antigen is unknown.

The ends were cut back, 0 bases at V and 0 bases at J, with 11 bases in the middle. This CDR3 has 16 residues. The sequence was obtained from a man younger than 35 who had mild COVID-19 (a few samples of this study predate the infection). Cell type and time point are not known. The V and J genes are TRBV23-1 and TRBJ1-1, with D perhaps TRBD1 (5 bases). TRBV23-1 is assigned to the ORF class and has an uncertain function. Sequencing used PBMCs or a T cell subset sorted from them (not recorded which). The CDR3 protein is CASSQSGQGMNTEAFF. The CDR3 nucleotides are TGCGCCAGCAGTCAATCGGGGCAGGGAATGAACACTGAAGCTTTCTTT.